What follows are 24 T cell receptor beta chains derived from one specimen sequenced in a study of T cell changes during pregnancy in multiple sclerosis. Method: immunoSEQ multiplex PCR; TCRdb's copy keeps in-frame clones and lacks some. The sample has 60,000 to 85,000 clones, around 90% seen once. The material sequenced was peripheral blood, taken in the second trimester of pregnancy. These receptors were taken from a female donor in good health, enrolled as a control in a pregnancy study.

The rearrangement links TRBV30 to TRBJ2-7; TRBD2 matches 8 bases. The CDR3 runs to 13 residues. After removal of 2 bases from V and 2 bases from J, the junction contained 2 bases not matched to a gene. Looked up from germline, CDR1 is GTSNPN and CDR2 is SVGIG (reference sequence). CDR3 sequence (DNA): TGTGCCTGGAGTCAGGGACTAGCCTACGAGCAGTACTTC. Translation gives CAWSQGLAYEQYF.

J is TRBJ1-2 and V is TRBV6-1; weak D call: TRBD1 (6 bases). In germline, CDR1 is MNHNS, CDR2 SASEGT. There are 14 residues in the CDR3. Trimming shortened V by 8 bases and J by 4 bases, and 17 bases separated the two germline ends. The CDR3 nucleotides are TGTGCCAGCTCAAGGGACATTCGGACCTATGGCTACACCTTC. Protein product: CASSRDIRTYGYTF.

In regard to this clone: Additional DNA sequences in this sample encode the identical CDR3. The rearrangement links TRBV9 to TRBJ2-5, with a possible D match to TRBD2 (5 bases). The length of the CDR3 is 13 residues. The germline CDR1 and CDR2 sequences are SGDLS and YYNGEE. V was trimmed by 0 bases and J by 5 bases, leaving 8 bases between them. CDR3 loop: CASSVGGGETQYF. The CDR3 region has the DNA TGTGCCAGCAGCGTAGGTGGAGGTGAGACCCAGTACTTC.

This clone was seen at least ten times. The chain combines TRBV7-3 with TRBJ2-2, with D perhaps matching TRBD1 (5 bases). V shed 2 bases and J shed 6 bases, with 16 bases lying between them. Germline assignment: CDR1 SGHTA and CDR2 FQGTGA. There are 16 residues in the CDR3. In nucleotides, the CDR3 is TGTGCCAGCAGCTTACAGGGCGCAAAAAACTCCGGGGAGCTGTTTTTT. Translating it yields CASSLQGAKNSGELFF.

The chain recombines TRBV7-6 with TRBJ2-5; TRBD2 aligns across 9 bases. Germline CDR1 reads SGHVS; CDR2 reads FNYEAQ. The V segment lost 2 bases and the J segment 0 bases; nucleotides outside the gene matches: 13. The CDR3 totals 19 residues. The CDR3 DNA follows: TGTGCCAGCAGCTTATCCCCAATTGCTAGCGGGACGTACCAAGAGACCCAGTACTTC. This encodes CASSLSPIASGTYQETQYF.

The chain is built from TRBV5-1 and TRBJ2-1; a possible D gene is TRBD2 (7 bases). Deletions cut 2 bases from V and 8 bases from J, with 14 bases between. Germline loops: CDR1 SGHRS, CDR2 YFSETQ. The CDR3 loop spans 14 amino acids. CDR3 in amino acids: CASSFLQGRDEQFF. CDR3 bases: TGCGCCAGCAGCTTCCTTCAGGGGAGGGATGAGCAGTTCTTC.

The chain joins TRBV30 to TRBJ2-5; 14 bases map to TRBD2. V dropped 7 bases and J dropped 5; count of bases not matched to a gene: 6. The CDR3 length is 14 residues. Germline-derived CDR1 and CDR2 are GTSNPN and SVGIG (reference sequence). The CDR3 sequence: CASRLAGGQETQYF. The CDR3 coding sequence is TGTGCCTCTCGACTAGCGGGAGGGCAGGAGACCCAGTACTTC.

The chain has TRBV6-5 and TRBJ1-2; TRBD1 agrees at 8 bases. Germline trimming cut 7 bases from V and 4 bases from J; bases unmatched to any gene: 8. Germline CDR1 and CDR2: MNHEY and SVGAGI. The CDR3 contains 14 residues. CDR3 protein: CASTADRAVYGYTF. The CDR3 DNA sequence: TGTGCCAGCACCGCGGACAGGGCGGTCTATGGCTACACCTTC.

The CDR3 protein is CASSSVRGPFNYGYTF. CDR3 sequence (DNA): TGTGCCAGCAGTTCGGTCAGGGGACCCTTTAACTATGGCTACACCTTC. The chain recombines TRBV6-5 with TRBJ1-2; D is possibly TRBD1 (6 bases). Germline lookup yields CDR1 MNHEY and CDR2 SVGAGI. The V end was cut by 4 bases, the J end by 1 base, with 16 bases between. This CDR3 contains 16 residues.

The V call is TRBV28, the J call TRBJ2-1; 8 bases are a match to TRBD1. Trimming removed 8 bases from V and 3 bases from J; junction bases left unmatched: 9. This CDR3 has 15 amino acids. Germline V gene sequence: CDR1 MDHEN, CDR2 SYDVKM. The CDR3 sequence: CASADRDRYYNEQFF. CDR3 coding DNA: TGTGCCAGCGCTGACCGGGACAGGTACTACAATGAGCAGTTCTTC.

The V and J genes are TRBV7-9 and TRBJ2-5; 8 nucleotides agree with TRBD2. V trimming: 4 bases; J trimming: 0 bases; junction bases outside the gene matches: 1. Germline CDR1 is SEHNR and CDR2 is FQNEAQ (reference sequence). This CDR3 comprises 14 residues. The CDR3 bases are TGTGCCAGCAGCTCACTAGCGGACCAAGAGACCCAGTACTTC. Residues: CASSSLADQETQYF. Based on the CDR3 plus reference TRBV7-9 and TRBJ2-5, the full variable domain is DTGVSQNPRHKITKRGQNVTFRCDPISEHNRLYWYRQTLGQGPEFLTYFQNEAQLEKSRLLSDRFSAERPKGSFSTLEIQRTEQGDSAMYLCASSSLADQETQYFGPGTRLLVL.

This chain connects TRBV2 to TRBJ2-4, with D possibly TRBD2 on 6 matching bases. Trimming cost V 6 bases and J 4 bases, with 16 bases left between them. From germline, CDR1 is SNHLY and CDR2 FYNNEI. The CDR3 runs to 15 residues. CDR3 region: CASSNPEGPKNIQYF. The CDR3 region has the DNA TGTGCCAGCAGCAATCCGGAGGGACCAAAAAACATTCAGTACTTC. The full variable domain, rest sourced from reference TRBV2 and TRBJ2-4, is EPEVTQTPSHQVTQMGQEVILRCVPISNHLYFYWYRQILGQKVEFLVSFYNNEISEKSEIFDDQFSVERPDGSNFTLKIRSTKLEDSAMYFCASSNPEGPKNIQYFGAGTRLSVL.

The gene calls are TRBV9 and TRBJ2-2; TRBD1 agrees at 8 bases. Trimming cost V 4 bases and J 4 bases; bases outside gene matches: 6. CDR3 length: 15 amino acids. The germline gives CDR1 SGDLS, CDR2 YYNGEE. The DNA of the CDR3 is TGTGCCAGCAGCACTTGGACAGGGACCACCGGGGAGCTGTTTTTT. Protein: CASSTWTGTTGELFF.

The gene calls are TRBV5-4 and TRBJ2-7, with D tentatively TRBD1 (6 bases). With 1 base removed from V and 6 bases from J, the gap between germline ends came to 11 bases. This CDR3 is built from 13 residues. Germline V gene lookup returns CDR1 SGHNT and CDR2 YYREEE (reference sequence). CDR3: CASSLPGDREQYF. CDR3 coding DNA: TGTGCCAGCAGCTTGCCAGGGGATCGCGAGCAGTACTTC.

Here the CDR3 DNA reads TGTGCCAGCACCCTGGGGCAGCAGGGTTATGGCTACACCTTC. It is translated as CASTLGQQGYGYTF. The genes are TRBV5-8 and TRBJ1-2; possibly TRBD1 for D (5 bases). Looked up from germline, CDR1 is SGHTS and CDR2 is YDEGEE. V lost 6 bases, J lost 5 bases, and 17 bases lay in between. CDR3 length equals 14 residues.

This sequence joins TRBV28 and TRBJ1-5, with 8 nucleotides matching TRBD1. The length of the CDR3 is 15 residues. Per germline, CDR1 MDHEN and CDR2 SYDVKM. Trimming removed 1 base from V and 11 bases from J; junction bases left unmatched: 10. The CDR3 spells CASSLLGPQGGSQHF. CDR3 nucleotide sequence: TGTGCCAGCAGTTTATTAGGGCCACAGGGGGGGTCCCAGCATTTT.

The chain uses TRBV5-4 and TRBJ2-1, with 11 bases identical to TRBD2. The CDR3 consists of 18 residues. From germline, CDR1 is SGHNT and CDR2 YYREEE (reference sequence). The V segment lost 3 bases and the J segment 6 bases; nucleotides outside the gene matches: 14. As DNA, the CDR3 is TGTGCCAGCAGCTCAAAAGTAGTAGCGGGGGGGCTGCTCAATGAGCAGTTCTTC. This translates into CASSSKVVAGGLLNEQFF.

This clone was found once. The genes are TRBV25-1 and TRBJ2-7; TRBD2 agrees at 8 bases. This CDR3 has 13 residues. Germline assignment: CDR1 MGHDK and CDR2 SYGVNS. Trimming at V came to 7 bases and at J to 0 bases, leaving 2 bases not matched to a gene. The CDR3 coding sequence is TGTGCCAGCACTACTAGCGGCTCCTACGAGCAGTACTTC. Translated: CASTTSGSYEQYF.

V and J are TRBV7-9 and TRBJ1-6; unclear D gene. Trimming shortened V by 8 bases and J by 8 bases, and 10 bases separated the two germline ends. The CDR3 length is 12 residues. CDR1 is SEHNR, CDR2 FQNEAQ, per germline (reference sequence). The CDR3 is CASEMGDSPLHF. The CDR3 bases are TGTGCCAGCGAGATGGGAGATTCACCCCTCCACTTT.

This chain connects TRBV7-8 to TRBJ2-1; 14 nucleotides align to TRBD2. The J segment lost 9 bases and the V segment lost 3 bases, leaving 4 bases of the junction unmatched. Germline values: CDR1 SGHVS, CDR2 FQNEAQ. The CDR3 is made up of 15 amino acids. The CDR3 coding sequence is TGTGCCAGCAGCTTGGGACTAGCGGGAGCTGGTGAGCAGTTCTTC. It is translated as CASSLGLAGAGEQFF.

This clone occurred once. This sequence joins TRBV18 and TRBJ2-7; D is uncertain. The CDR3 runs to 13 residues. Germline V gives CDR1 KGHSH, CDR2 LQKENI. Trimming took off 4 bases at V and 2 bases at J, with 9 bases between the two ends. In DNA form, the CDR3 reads TGTGCCAGCTCACTCGATCTAACCTACGAGCAGTACTTC. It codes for CASSLDLTYEQYF.

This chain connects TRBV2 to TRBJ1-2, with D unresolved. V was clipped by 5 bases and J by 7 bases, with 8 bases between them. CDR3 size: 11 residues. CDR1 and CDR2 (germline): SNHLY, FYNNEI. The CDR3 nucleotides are TGTGCCAGCAGTCCCGAGTCTGGCTACACCTTC. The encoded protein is CASSPESGYTF.

Here the CDR3 DNA reads TGTGCCAGCAGCTACGGGGGGGGAGTCTACAATGAGCAGTTCTTC. Amino acid sequence: CASSYGGGVYNEQFF. The V and J genes are TRBV7-8 and TRBJ2-1, with 8 bases matching TRBD2. The V gene end was trimmed by 4 bases and the J gene end by 3 bases; junction bases not matched to a gene: 5. The CDR3 contains 15 residues. Per the germline V gene, CDR1 is SGHVS and CDR2 is FQNEAQ.

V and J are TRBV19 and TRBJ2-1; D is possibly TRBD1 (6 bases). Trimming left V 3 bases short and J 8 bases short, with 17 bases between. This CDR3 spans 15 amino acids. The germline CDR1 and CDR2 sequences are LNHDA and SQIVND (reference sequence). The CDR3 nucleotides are TGTGCCAGTAGTATTCTAGCAGGGGTGGAGGATGAGCAGTTCTTC. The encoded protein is CASSILAGVEDEQFF.